The rows below give T cell receptor beta chains drawn from one sample of a study of blood T cell repertoires in COVID-19. Assay used: immunoSEQ multiplex PCR; TCRdb lists only in-frame clones, some missing. Here the sample spans 150,000 or so clones, approximately 84% being singletons. Input material: peripheral blood. These receptors were collected from an older woman with acute or convalescent COVID-19. The CDR3 runs from the conserved cysteine through the conserved F or W. A D gene is named only where the DNA matches it firmly. Clone size is shown for a subset of rows, as once, few, many or a class of expanded clone.

many | TRBD2 | TRBJ2-2 | TRBV10-3 | TGTGCCATCAAGCAGACTAGCGGTGAGGGGGAGCTGTTTTTT | CAIKQTSGEGELFF
. | . | TRBJ1-1 | TRBV28 | TGTGCCAGCAGTACTCGGACTGTCACTGAAGCTTTCTTT | CASSTRTVTEAFF
few | TRBD2 | TRBJ2-5 | TRBV5-4 | TGTGCCAGCACCAAAGGGGCGAGCGGGAGGGCGGGGGAGACCCAGTACTTC | CASTKGASGRAGETQYF
. | . | TRBJ1-5 | TRBV4-3 | TGCGCCAGCAGCCAAGATCGGGTACCCAATCAGCCCCAGCATTTT | CASSQDRVPNQPQHF
. | . | TRBJ1-6 | TRBV7-2 | TGTGCCAGCAGCTTAGTCCACCAGGCTAAGTCACCCCTCCACTTT | CASSLVHQAKSPLHF
. | TRBD1 | TRBJ2-5 | TRBV7-9 | TGTGCCAGCAGCTTAGCAGGGGGCGTAGAGACCCAGTACTTC | CASSLAGGVETQYF
. | TRBD2 | TRBJ2-7 | TRBV20-1 | TGCAGTGCTAGTAATGGGTCTAGCGGGATCTACGAGCAGTACTTC | CSASNGSSGIYEQYF
. | . | TRBJ2-1 | TRBV3-1/TRBV3-2 | TGTGCCAGCAGCCAAGGAGGGAGCTCCTACAATGAGCAGTTCTTC | CASSQGGSSYNEQFF
. | TRBD2 | TRBJ2-7 | TRBV7-9 | TGTGCCAGCAGCTCGGGGACTAGAGACTACGAGCAGTACTTC | CASSSGTRDYEQYF
. | . | TRBJ2-2 | TRBV7-2 | TGTGCCAGCAGCTTAGAATCCAGGGTTTTTCCCGGGGAGCTGTTTTTT | CASSLESRVFPGELFF
. | TRBD1 | TRBJ2-3 | TRBV28 | TGTGCCAGCAGTCATTGGGACAGGGGGATCGCCACAGATACGCAGTATTTT | CASSHWDRGIATDTQYF